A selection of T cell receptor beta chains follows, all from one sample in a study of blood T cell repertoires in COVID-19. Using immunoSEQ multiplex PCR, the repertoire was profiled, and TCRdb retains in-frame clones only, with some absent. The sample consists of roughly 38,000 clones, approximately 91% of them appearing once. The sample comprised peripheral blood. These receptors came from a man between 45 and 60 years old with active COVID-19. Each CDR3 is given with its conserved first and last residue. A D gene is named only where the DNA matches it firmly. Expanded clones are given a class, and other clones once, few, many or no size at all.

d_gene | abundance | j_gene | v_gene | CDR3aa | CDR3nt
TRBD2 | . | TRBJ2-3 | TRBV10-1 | CASSDWLAGGEYTDTQYF | TGCGCCAGCAGTGATTGGCTAGCGGGGGGAGAATACACAGATACGCAGTATTTT
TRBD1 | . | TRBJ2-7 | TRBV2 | CASSALGQGAPQYF | TGTGCCAGCAGTGCTTTGGGACAGGGGGCGCCGCAGTACTTC
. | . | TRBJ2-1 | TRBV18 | CASSPQEDSEQFF | TGTGCCAGCTCACCACAAGAAGATAGTGAGCAGTTCTTC
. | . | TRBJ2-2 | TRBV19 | CASSIRVGTGELFF | TGTGCCAGTAGTATCAGGGTGGGCACCGGGGAGCTGTTTTTT
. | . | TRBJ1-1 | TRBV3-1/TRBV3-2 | CASSQRGDTEAFF | TGTGCCAGCAGCCAACGGGGGGACACTGAAGCTTTCTTT
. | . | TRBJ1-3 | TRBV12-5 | CASGLVEVLRNTIYF | TGTGCTAGTGGTTTGGTTGAGGTACTTCGAAACACCATATATTTT
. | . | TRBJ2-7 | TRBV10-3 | CAISEIVVYEQYF | TGTGCCATCAGTGAAATTGTAGTCTACGAGCAGTACTTC
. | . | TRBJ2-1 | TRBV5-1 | CASSGRGYQGGEQFF | TGCGCCAGCAGCGGCAGGGGATACCAAGGTGGTGAGCAGTTCTTC
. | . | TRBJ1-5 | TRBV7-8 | CASSLGTVQMGNQPQHF | TGTGCCAGCAGCTTAGGGACAGTCCAGATGGGCAATCAGCCCCAGCATTTT
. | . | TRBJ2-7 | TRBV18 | CASSLGASSYEQYF | TGTGCCAGCTCCCTGGGGGCTAGCTCCTACGAGCAGTACTTC
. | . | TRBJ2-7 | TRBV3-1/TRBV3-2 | CASSLSHYEQYF | TGTGCCAGCAGCCTAAGCCACTACGAGCAGTACTTC
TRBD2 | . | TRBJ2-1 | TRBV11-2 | CASTRLAGGPYNEQFF | TGTGCCAGCACTAGACTAGCGGGGGGGCCCTACAATGAGCAGTTCTTC
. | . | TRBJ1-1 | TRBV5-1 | CASSLQGGTTEAFF | TGCGCCAGCAGCTTGCAGGGCGGGACCACTGAAGCTTTCTTT
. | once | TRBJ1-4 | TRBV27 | CASRPLSEEKLFF | TGTGCCAGCAGACCCCTGAGCGAGGAAAAACTGTTTTTT
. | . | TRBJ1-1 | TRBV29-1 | CSVEVLTGNTEAFF | TGCAGCGTTGAAGTCCTGACAGGGAACACTGAAGCTTTCTTT
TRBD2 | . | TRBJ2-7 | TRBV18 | CASSDGTSGSYEQYF | TGTGCCAGCTCAGATGGGACTAGCGGGAGTTACGAGCAGTACTTC
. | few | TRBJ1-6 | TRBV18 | CASKQSYNSPLHF | TGTGCCAGCAAACAGAGCTATAATTCACCCCTCCACTTT
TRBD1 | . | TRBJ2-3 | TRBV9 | CASSGDRGPITDTQYF | TGTGCCAGCAGCGGCGACAGGGGGCCGATCACAGATACGCAGTATTTT
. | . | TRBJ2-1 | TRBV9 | CASSVGGSRSYNEQFF | TGTGCCAGCAGCGTAGGAGGGAGCCGCTCCTACAATGAGCAGTTCTTC
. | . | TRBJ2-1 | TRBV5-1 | CASSLGGTTYNEQFF | TGCGCCAGCAGCTTGGGGGGGACAACCTACAATGAGCAGTTCTTC
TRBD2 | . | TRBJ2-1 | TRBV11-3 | CASSLETSGSDEQFF | TGTGCCAGCAGCTTAGAAACTAGCGGGAGCGATGAGCAGTTCTTC
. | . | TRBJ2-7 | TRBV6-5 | CASSAPQDDSYEQYF | TGTGCCAGCAGCGCCCCACAGGATGACTCCTACGAGCAGTACTTC
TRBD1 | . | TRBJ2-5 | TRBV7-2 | CASSLRDRETQYF | TGTGCCAGCAGCCTTCGGGACAGGGAGACCCAGTACTTC
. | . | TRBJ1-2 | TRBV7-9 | CASSLEGGTVYGYTF | TGTGCCAGCAGCTTAGAAGGGGGTACGGTCTATGGCTACACCTTC
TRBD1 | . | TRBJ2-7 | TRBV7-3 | CASSPGTGDNEQYF | TGTGCCAGCAGCCCCGGGACAGGGGACAACGAGCAGTACTTC
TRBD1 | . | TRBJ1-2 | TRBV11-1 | CASSPGQGDYGYTF | TGTGCCAGCAGCCCCGGTCAGGGGGACTATGGCTACACCTTC
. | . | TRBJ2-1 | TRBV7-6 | CASSSQGGSYNEQFF | TGTGCCAGCAGTAGCCAGGGTGGCTCCTACAATGAGCAGTTCTTC
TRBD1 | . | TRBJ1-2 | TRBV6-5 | CASTGGTAYGYTF | TGTGCCAGCACCGGTGGGACAGCCTATGGCTACACCTTC
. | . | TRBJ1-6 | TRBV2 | CASRQLSSYNSPLHF | TGTGCCAGCAGACAGCTAAGCTCCTATAATTCACCCCTCCACTTT
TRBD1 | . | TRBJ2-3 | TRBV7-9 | CASSQTGSTDTQYF | TGTGCCAGCAGCCAGACAGGGAGCACAGATACGCAGTATTTT